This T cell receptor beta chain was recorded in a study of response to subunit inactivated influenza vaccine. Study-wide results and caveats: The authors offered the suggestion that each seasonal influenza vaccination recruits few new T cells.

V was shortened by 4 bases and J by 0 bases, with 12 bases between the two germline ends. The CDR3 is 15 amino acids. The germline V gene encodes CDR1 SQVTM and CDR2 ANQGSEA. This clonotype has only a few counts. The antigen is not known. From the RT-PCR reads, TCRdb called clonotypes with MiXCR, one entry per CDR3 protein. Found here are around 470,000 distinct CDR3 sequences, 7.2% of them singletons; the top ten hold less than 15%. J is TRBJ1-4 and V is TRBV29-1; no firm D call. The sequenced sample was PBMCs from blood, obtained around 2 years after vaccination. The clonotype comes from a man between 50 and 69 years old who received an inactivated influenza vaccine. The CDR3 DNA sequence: TGCAGCGTTGCAACGGGGATCTCAACTAATGAAAAACTGTTTTTT. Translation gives CSVATGISTNEKLFF. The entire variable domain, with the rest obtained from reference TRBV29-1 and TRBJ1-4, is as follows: SAVISQKPSRDICQRGTSLTIQCQVDSQVTMMFWYRQQPGQSLTLIATANQGSEATYESGFVIDKFPISRPNLTFSTLTVSNMSPEDSSIYLCSVATGISTNEKLFFGSGTQLSVL.